The rows below give T cell receptor beta chains drawn from one sample of a study of blood T cell repertoires in COVID-19. The data were produced by immunoSEQ multiplex PCR, yet TCRdb's version contains in-frame clones alone and is incomplete. The sample holds 110,000 or so clones, roughly 80% seen once. Sequencing input: peripheral blood. The origin of the receptors is a human donor in a cohort sampled during active COVID-19. The CDR3 runs from the conserved cysteine through the conserved F or W. A D gene is named only where the DNA matches it firmly. A clone size is listed for some rows: how often the clone was seen (once, few, many), or a class if it is expanded.

V: TRBV4-1; J: TRBJ2-5; D: NA; size: NA; DNA: TGCGCCAGCAGCCTCTACAGAACCCAAGAGACCCAGTACTTC; CDR3: CASSLYRTQETQYF
V: TRBV7-2; J: TRBJ2-1; D: NA; size: NA; DNA: TGTGCCAGCAGCCCTGCTGGGTCTAGAAACAATGAGCAGTTCTTC; CDR3: CASSPAGSRNNEQFF
V: TRBV12-3/TRBV12-4; J: TRBJ1-1; D: NA; size: NA; DNA: TGTGCCAGCAGTTTTTCAGGGGTCACTGAAGCTTTCTTT; CDR3: CASSFSGVTEAFF
V: TRBV6-6; J: TRBJ1-5; D: TRBD1; size: NA; DNA: TGTGCCAGCAGTTACGGGACAGGGCTGAATCAGCCCCAGCATTTT; CDR3: CASSYGTGLNQPQHF
V: TRBV7-9; J: TRBJ2-7; D: TRBD1; size: NA; DNA: TGTGCCAGCAGCTTAGCCGACAGGGGATTGGACGAGCAGTACTTC; CDR3: CASSLADRGLDEQYF
V: TRBV3-1/TRBV3-2; J: TRBJ2-3; D: TRBD2; size: NA; DNA: TGTGCCAGCAGCCAAGATTGGTCTAGCGGGAGGACAGATACGCAGTATTTT; CDR3: CASSQDWSSGRTDTQYF
V: TRBV28; J: TRBJ1-2; D: TRBD1; size: NA; DNA: TGTGCCAGCAGTCGCGGGGACAGGATTAGTGGCTACACCTTC; CDR3: CASSRGDRISGYTF
V: TRBV29-1; J: TRBJ1-2; D: NA; size: NA; DNA: TGCAGCGCCTCGTTTAGCGGGCATGGCTACACCTTC; CDR3: CSASFSGHGYTF
V: TRBV3-1/TRBV3-2; J: TRBJ1-1; D: NA; size: NA; DNA: TGTGCCAGCCTTTCGGGAGACACTGAAGCTTTCTTT; CDR3: CASLSGDTEAFF
V: TRBV5-5; J: TRBJ1-1; D: NA; size: few; DNA: TGTGCCAGCAGCTTGGCAGAGGGCAGAGTGAACACTGAAGCTTTCTTT; CDR3: CASSLAEGRVNTEAFF
V: TRBV27; J: TRBJ2-1; D: TRBD2; size: once; DNA: TGTGCCAGCAGCCACCCGACTAGCGGGCAAATGAGCTCCTACAATGAGCAGTTCTTC; CDR3: CASSHPTSGQMSSYNEQFF
V: TRBV6-5; J: TRBJ1-6; D: TRBD1; size: NA; DNA: TGTGCCAGCAGTTCCCACTACAGGGGTGTCAATTCACCCCTCCACTTT; CDR3: CASSSHYRGVNSPLHF
V: TRBV2; J: TRBJ1-5; D: NA; size: few; DNA: TGTGCCAGCAGTGATGGCCCCCTCACGCCCCAGCATTTT; CDR3: CASSDGPLTPQHF
V: TRBV7-6; J: TRBJ2-7; D: TRBD2; size: NA; DNA: TGTGCCAGCAGCCCGCGGCTAGCGGGTTACTACGAGCAGTACTTC; CDR3: CASSPRLAGYYEQYF
V: TRBV6-5; J: TRBJ1-2; D: NA; size: NA; DNA: TGTGCCAGCAGTTATCGGCAGGGGCGTAGCGGCTACACCTTC; CDR3: CASSYRQGRSGYTF
V: TRBV5-1; J: TRBJ2-2; D: NA; size: NA; DNA: TGCGCCAGCAGCTTGGTTCTCTCGAACACCGGGGAGCTGTTTTTT; CDR3: CASSLVLSNTGELFF
V: TRBV7-9; J: TRBJ1-4; D: NA; size: NA; DNA: TGTGCCAGCAGCTTCGCCCAGGGTGGGACTAATGAAAAACTGTTTTTT; CDR3: CASSFAQGGTNEKLFF
V: TRBV2; J: TRBJ2-7; D: TRBD1; size: once; DNA: TGTGCCAGCAGTGAGGCAGGGGGCGGGAACGAGCAGTACTTC; CDR3: CASSEAGGGNEQYF
V: TRBV2; J: TRBJ1-5; D: NA; size: NA; DNA: TGTGCCAGCAGTGGAGGACACAGCAATCAGCCCCAGCATTTT; CDR3: CASSGGHSNQPQHF
V: TRBV7-9; J: TRBJ1-4; D: TRBD1; size: NA; DNA: TGTGCCAGCAGCTTGGACAGGGTGCAATCTAATGAAAAACTGTTTTTT; CDR3: CASSLDRVQSNEKLFF
V: TRBV29-1; J: TRBJ2-5; D: NA; size: NA; DNA: TGCAGCGTCGATAAGGGACTGAGCCAAGAGACCCAGTACTTC; CDR3: CSVDKGLSQETQYF
V: TRBV6-5; J: TRBJ1-6; D: NA; size: NA; DNA: TGTGCCAGCAGCCCGGGACAATCCTATAATTCACCCCTCCACTTT; CDR3: CASSPGQSYNSPLHF
V: TRBV6-5; J: TRBJ1-5; D: NA; size: NA; DNA: TGTGCCAGCGCGACAAGGGGTACTCAGCCCCAGCATTTT; CDR3: CASATRGTQPQHF
V: TRBV11-2; J: TRBJ2-1; D: TRBD2; size: NA; DNA: TGTGCCAGCAGCTTAGAGGCGGGGGGAGGCAATGAGCAGTTCTTC; CDR3: CASSLEAGGGNEQFF
V: TRBV5-6; J: TRBJ2-7; D: TRBD1; size: NA; DNA: TGTGCCAGCAGCCCAGGGACAGGGGATAACTACGAGCAGTACTTC; CDR3: CASSPGTGDNYEQYF
V: TRBV3-1/TRBV3-2; J: TRBJ1-4; D: TRBD1; size: NA; DNA: TGTGCCAGCAGCCCGAACGGACAGGGCCAGTTAGCAAAACTGTTTTTT; CDR3: CASSPNGQGQLAKLFF
V: TRBV7-2; J: TRBJ2-7; D: NA; size: NA; DNA: TGTGCCAGCAGCCCCTCCCATAGCTCCTACGAGCAGTACTTC; CDR3: CASSPSHSSYEQYF
V: TRBV3-1/TRBV3-2; J: TRBJ2-7; D: NA; size: NA; DNA: TGTGCCAGCAGCCAAAAAGTTGGGAGCTACGAGCAGTACTTC; CDR3: CASSQKVGSYEQYF
V: TRBV2; J: TRBJ1-2; D: NA; size: NA; DNA: TGTGCCAGCAGGATACTAACACTTTCGTCCTATGGCTACACCTTC; CDR3: CASRILTLSSYGYTF
V: TRBV5-1; J: TRBJ1-2; D: TRBD1; size: NA; DNA: TGCGCCAGCAGCTCGGGACAGAACTATGGCTACACCTTC; CDR3: CASSSGQNYGYTF
V: TRBV4-3; J: TRBJ2-7; D: NA; size: NA; DNA: TGCGCCAGCAGCCGGACTTTGGGCAGCTCCTACGAGCAGTACTTC; CDR3: CASSRTLGSSYEQYF
V: TRBV9; J: TRBJ2-2; D: NA; size: NA; DNA: TGTGCCAGCAGCGTAGGGCAGGGGAACACCGGGGAGCTGTTTTTT; CDR3: CASSVGQGNTGELFF
V: TRBV7-3; J: TRBJ1-4; D: TRBD1; size: NA; DNA: TGTGCCAGCAGCTTAAATCACAGGGGGGAAGGTGAAAAACTGTTTTTT; CDR3: CASSLNHRGEGEKLFF
V: TRBV13; J: TRBJ1-6; D: NA; size: NA; DNA: TGTGCCAGCAGCCGTCCCCGTTCGGGAGGAAATTCACCCCTCCACTTT; CDR3: CASSRPRSGGNSPLHF
V: TRBV7-4; J: TRBJ2-7; D: NA; size: NA; DNA: TGTGCCAGCAGCCCGGCGGGGTTCCACGAGCAGTACTTC; CDR3: CASSPAGFHEQYF